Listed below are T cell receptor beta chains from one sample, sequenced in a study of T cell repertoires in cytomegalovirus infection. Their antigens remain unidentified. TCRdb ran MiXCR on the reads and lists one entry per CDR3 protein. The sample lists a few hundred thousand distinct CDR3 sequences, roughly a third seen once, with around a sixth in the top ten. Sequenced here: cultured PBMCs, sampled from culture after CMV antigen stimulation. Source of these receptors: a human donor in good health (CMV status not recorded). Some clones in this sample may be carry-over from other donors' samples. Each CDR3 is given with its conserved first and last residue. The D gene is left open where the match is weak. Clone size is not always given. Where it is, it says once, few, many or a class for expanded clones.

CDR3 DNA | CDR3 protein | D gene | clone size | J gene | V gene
TGTGCCAGCAGCCGACCTGAGTGGGCCCATGAGCAGTTCTTC | CASSRPEWAHEQFF | NA | few | TRBJ2-1 | TRBV7-2
TGTGCCAGCAGCGACAGAGGCCCGATCGGCACCATATATTTT | CASSDRGPIGTIYF | NA | few | TRBJ1-3 | TRBV6-5
TGTGCCAGCAGAATGGACACCCAAGAGACCCAGTACTTC | CASRMDTQETQYF | NA | few | TRBJ2-5 | TRBV6-5
TGTGCCAGCAGCTTAGGATCAGGGGCGTATAGCAATCAGCCCCAGCATTTT | CASSLGSGAYSNQPQHF | NA | few | TRBJ1-5 | TRBV7-9
TGCGCCAGCAGCCAAGATCCGGGGCAAGATACGCAGTATTTT | CASSQDPGQDTQYF | NA | NA | TRBJ2-3 | TRBV4-1
TGTGCCAGCAGCTGGGTAGGGTGGGATGGCTACACCTTC | CASSWVGWDGYTF | NA | many | TRBJ1-2 | TRBV5-4
TGTGCCAGCAGCAAGACTACTCTCCGGGAGACCCAGTACTTC | CASSKTTLRETQYF | NA | NA | TRBJ2-5 | TRBV7-2
TGTGCCAGCAGCTTATTCTGGGACTACGAAAGCACAGATACGCAGTATTTT | CASSLFWDYESTDTQYF | TRBD2 | few | TRBJ2-3 | TRBV7-9
TGTGCCAGCAGCCCCCCACTAGCAGAGGGATACAATGAGCAGTTCTTC | CASSPPLAEGYNEQFF | NA | NA | TRBJ2-1 | TRBV5-5
TGTGCCAGCAGCCTACTCCTGGGAGGGATCAATGAGCAGTTCTTC | CASSLLLGGINEQFF | TRBD2 | NA | TRBJ2-1 | TRBV14
TGTGCCAGCAGCTCTGGTGACAACACCTACGAGCAGTACTTC | CASSSGDNTYEQYF | NA | few | TRBJ2-7 | TRBV5-4
TGCGCCAGAGAGAGGACAGGGGATAATCAGCCCCAGCATTTT | CARERTGDNQPQHF | TRBD1 | NA | TRBJ1-5 | TRBV5-1
TGTGCCAGTAGTATAGCTGGGGGGGCGACTGAAGCTTTCTTT | CASSIAGGATEAFF | NA | NA | TRBJ1-1 | TRBV19
TGTGCCAGCAGTTACTCGGGCGTCCAGAGCAATCAGCCCCAGCATTTT | CASSYSGVQSNQPQHF | NA | few | TRBJ1-5 | TRBV6-2/TRBV6-3
TGTGCCAGCTCAGACCGGGACACCGACTATGGCTACACCTTC | CASSDRDTDYGYTF | NA | NA | TRBJ1-2 | TRBV18
TGTGCCAGCAGCTTGGAGACAGGGGACAATGAGCAGTTCTTC | CASSLETGDNEQFF | TRBD1 | NA | TRBJ2-1 | TRBV5-6
TGTGCCAGCAGTTTTCCGAAATCTGGGGCCAACGTCCTGACTTTC | CASSFPKSGANVLTF | NA | many | TRBJ2-6 | TRBV6-5
TGTGCCAGCAGCTTAGCGAAGGTGGGCTACACCTTC | CASSLAKVGYTF | NA | many | TRBJ1-2 | TRBV7-2
TGTGCCAGCAGTCGTGACAGCTACACCGGGGAGCTGTTTTTT | CASSRDSYTGELFF | NA | few | TRBJ2-2 | TRBV11-3
TGTGCCAGCAGCTCGAACAATTCACCCCTCCACTTT | CASSSNNSPLHF | NA | many | TRBJ1-6 | TRBV11-2
TGTGCCATCCTACTACCGGGTTCGGGGGCCAACGTCCTGACTTTC | CAILLPGSGANVLTF | NA | NA | TRBJ2-6 | TRBV12-3/TRBV12-4
TGTGCCAGCAGTAGGGGCGCGGGCCTCCAAGAGACCCAGTACTTC | CASSRGAGLQETQYF | NA | NA | TRBJ2-5 | TRBV6-1
TGTGCCAGCAGTCTCTCAGGACCTCGGCGCCATGGCTACACCTTC | CASSLSGPRRHGYTF | NA | NA | TRBJ1-2 | TRBV2
TGTGCCAGCTCACCAGGCACCCAAGAGACCCAGTACTTC | CASSPGTQETQYF | NA | few | TRBJ2-5 | TRBV18
TGTGCCAGCAGCTTCATTCCCCTGACTAGCGGGAGTGGTGAGCAGTTCTTC | CASSFIPLTSGSGEQFF | TRBD2 | many | TRBJ2-1 | TRBV7-2
TGTGCCAGCAGCTTGAGGGAACCCCTCGGTTACACCTTC | CASSLREPLGYTF | NA | NA | TRBJ1-2 | TRBV5-4
TGTGCCAGCAGTTTTACCGGGGTGGGCTTTACTAGGAATGAGCAGTTCTTC | CASSFTGVGFTRNEQFF | NA | NA | TRBJ2-1 | TRBV6-5
TGTGCCATACGCCTTGACAGGGATGCACCCGGGGAGCTGTTTTTT | CAIRLDRDAPGELFF | TRBD1 | many | TRBJ2-2 | TRBV11-3
TGCAGTGCTAGAGATGCGGAGCGGGAGTTGCGTGAGCAGTACTTC | CSARDAERELREQYF | TRBD2 | NA | TRBJ2-7 | TRBV20-1
TGTGCCAGCTCACCCAGGGATGCAAGCAATCAGCCCCAGCATTTT | CASSPRDASNQPQHF | NA | NA | TRBJ1-5 | TRBV18
TGTGCCAGCAGTACCCCCGGGACAGGGTTCGGCTACACCTTC | CASSTPGTGFGYTF | TRBD1 | NA | TRBJ1-2 | TRBV28
TGTGCCAGCAGTCAAATTCCGGGACTAGCGGGAGGGCCCTCCAATGAGCAGTTCTTC | CASSQIPGLAGGPSNEQFF | TRBD2 | NA | TRBJ2-1 | TRBV6-2/TRBV6-3